Shown below are 14 T cell receptor beta chains from a single sample sequenced in a study of blood T cell repertoires in COVID-19. Some clones are missing from TCRdb's copy, which holds only in-frame ones; the method was immunoSEQ multiplex PCR. The top ten hold around 2% of the sample, which has 200,000 to 250,000 clones, approximately 84% seen once. The sample consisted of peripheral blood. These receptor sequences come from a woman aged 60-70 years with acute or convalescent COVID-19.

The chain recombines TRBV28 with TRBJ1-1; D is unclear. Trimming cost V 3 bases and J 5 bases, with 22 bases left between them. Looked up from germline, CDR1 is MDHEN and CDR2 is SYDVKM. The CDR3 totals 17 residues. The CDR3 coding sequence is TGTGCCAGCAGTTTGGAAATACGGGTTCTGACTGGGACTGAAGCTTTCTTT. Translated: CASSLEIRVLTGTEAFF.

This chain uses TRBV6-5 with TRBJ1-1; 8 nucleotides line up with TRBD1. J gave up 4 bases and V 4 bases, and 5 bases lay outside the gene matches. The CDR3 has 14 amino acids. Germline CDR1 reads MNHEY; CDR2 reads SVGAGI. CDR3 in DNA: TGTGCCAGCAGTTTCAACAGGGGGGGCACTGAAGCTTTCTTT. Amino acid sequence: CASSFNRGGTEAFF.

The CDR3 DNA reads TGTGCCAGCAGCTTTCCGGGAAGCTATGGCTACACCTTC. This codes for CASSFPGSYGYTF. The genes are TRBV5-4 and TRBJ1-2; D gene ambiguous. Trimming took 2 bases from V and 4 from J, leaving 9 bases between them. Germline CDR1 and CDR2: SGHNT and YYREEE (reference sequence). The CDR3 is 13 residues long.

The CDR3 loop reads CASSALSGSNQPQHF. In nucleotides, the CDR3 is TGTGCCAGCAGTGCCCTGTCCGGGAGCAATCAGCCCCAGCATTTT. The chain recombines TRBV6-2 or TRBV6-3 with TRBJ1-5, with D unclear. Germline CDR1 MNHEY, CDR2 SVGEGT. CDR3 length equals 15 residues. Deletions cut 5 bases from V and 1 base from J, with 12 bases between.

This clone was recorded once. This chain links TRBV6-5 with TRBJ1-4; a possible D gene is TRBD1 (5 bases). This CDR3 has 11 residues. CDR1 is MNHEY and CDR2 is SVGAGI in the germline V gene. V was shortened by 5 bases and J by 8 bases, with 6 bases between the two germline ends. CDR3 nucleotides: TGTGCCAGCAGTAACAGGGAAAAACTGTTTTTT. Residues: CASSNREKLFF.

The chain links TRBV9 to TRBJ1-2; a weak D match, TRBD1 (6 bases). CDR1 SGDLS and CDR2 YYNGEE come from the germline V gene. The CDR3 is 11 amino acids. With 3 bases removed from V and 10 bases from J, the gap between germline ends came to 10 bases. The CDR3 loop reads CASSAGHFYTF. DNA for the CDR3: TGTGCCAGCAGCGCGGGACATTTCTACACCTTC.

This chain links TRBV4-3 with TRBJ2-1; 7 bases match TRBD2. Looked up from germline, CDR1 is LGHNA and CDR2 is YSLEER. Trimming took 0 bases from V and 4 from J; bases not matched to a gene: 3. CDR3 length equals 15 residues. In nucleotides, the CDR3 is TGCGCCAGCAGCCAAGAAGCGGGGACTTACAATGAGCAGTTCTTC. Amino acids: CASSQEAGTYNEQFF.

V is TRBV28 and J is TRBJ2-5; 8 nucleotides line up with TRBD1. Germline-derived CDR1 and CDR2 are MDHEN and SYDVKM. Germline trimming cut 6 bases from V and 7 bases from J; bases unmatched to any gene: 4. CDR3 length equals 12 residues. CDR3 in amino acids: CASSRGQGTQYF. For the CDR3, the DNA is TGTGCCAGCAGCCGAGGACAGGGGACCCAGTACTTC.

CDR3 DNA sequence: TGCAGCGGCACCACAGGGTTGAACACTGAAGCTTTCTTT. Amino acid sequence: CSGTTGLNTEAFF. The chain links TRBV29-1 to TRBJ1-1, with D perhaps matching TRBD1 (6 bases). There are 13 residues in the CDR3. Per germline, CDR1 SQVTM and CDR2 ANQGSEA. Trimming stripped 7 bases from V and 0 bases from J, with 12 bases between.

The J gene is TRBJ2-2, the V gene TRBV4-3; weak D call: TRBD2 (6 bases). Trimming removed 3 bases at V and 4 bases at J, with 15 bases between. Per the germline V gene, CDR1 is LGHNA and CDR2 is YSLEER. This CDR3 contains 16 residues. This CDR3 is CASSHYLASVTGELFF. In DNA form, the CDR3 reads TGCGCCAGCAGCCACTACCTAGCGTCGGTCACCGGGGAGCTGTTTTTT.

The rearrangement joins TRBV27 to TRBJ1-6, with 7 bases lining up with TRBD1. J gave up 6 bases and V 5 bases, and 7 bases lay outside the gene matches. The CDR3 extends over 15 amino acids. Germline V lookup: CDR1 MNHEY, CDR2 SMNVEV (reference sequence). In DNA form, the CDR3 reads TGTGCCAGCAGTCGCCGAGGGACAGTTAATTCACCCCTCCACTTT. This sequence encodes CASSRRGTVNSPLHF.

The V call is TRBV5-1, the J call TRBJ2-3; 14 positions match TRBD2. From germline, CDR1 is SGHRS and CDR2 YFSETQ. V lost 3 bases and J lost 7; bases outside the gene matches: 7. This CDR3 has 16 residues. Here the CDR3 DNA reads TGCGCCAGCAGCTCGGGACTAGCGGGGGTTATGAATACGCAGTATTTT. Its translation is CASSSGLAGVMNTQYF. Full variable domain (rest looked up from reference TRBV5-1 and TRBJ2-3): KAGVTQTPRYLIKTRGQQVTLSCSPISGHRSVSWYQQTPGQGLQFLFEYFSETQRNKGNFPGRFSGRQFSNSRSEMNVSTLELGDSALYLCASSSGLAGVMNTQYFGPGTRLTVL.

This clone appeared once. J is TRBJ2-7 and V is TRBV28; 7 bases match TRBD2. The germline V gene has CDR1 MDHEN and CDR2 SYDVKM. The CDR3 is 14 residues long. With 5 bases clipped from V and 2 bases from J, the junction kept 6 bases outside the gene matches. In nucleotides, the CDR3 is TGTGCCAGCAGTCGCCGGGGAGGGCCCTACGAGCAGTACTTC. This gives the protein CASSRRGGPYEQYF.

This clone was seen a handful of times. The chain recombines TRBV10-3 with TRBJ1-4; no definite D call. The germline CDR1 and CDR2 sequences are ENHRY and SYGVKD. This CDR3 comprises 13 residues. Trimming cost V 0 bases and J 8 bases, with 7 bases left between them. The CDR3 sequence is CAISESYREKLFF. CDR3 nucleotides: TGTGCCATCAGTGAGTCCTACAGAGAAAAACTGTTTTTT.